This record covers a single T cell receptor (beta chain). The gene names given are mouse names. Read sequence stops 1 residue before the CDR3 end, and the germline J gene provides the missing end. The assay was immunoSEQ multiplex PCR, and TCRdb's table has in-frame clones only and misses some. The repertoire holds about 17,000 clones, with roughly three quarters as singletons. This entry comes from a study of tissue T cells after allogeneic stem cell transplantation. Germline values: CDR1 FNHDT, CDR2 SITEND (reference sequence). The CDR3 has 14 residues. V was trimmed by 4 bases and J by 3 bases, leaving 11 bases between them.

The clonotype was recovered from a female BALB/c mouse in good health. For the strain, the MHC haplotype given is H2-d. Material: spleen. V gene TRBV19 combines with J gene TRBJ2-1; perhaps TRBD1 as D (6 bases). Partial CDR3 DNA: TGTGCCAGCAGTCCCGGACAGACCTATGCTGAGCAGTTC. Translated: CASSPGQTYAEQF. The whole CDR3 is CASSPGQTYAEQFF. Combining the CDR3 with reference TRBV19 and TRBJ2-1 gives the whole variable domain GGIITQTPKFLIGQEGQKLTLKCQQNFNHDTMYWYRQDSGKGLRLIYYSITENDLQKGDLSEGYDASREKKSSFSLTVTSAQKNEMAVFLCASSPGQTYAEQFFGPGTRLTVL.